The sequence of this T cell receptor beta chain was determined in a study of T cell responses to AZD1222 COVID-19 vaccine. V shed 5 bases and J 3 bases; nucleotides not matched to a gene: 10. CDR3 length: 16 amino acids. The germline CDR1 and CDR2 sequences are LNHDA and SQIVND (reference sequence). For this clone: The antigen is not known.

General observations from the study: Elevations in Spike-specific TCR breadth and depth followed administration of two AZD1222 doses. The donor group comprised mostly white British people and more females; the analysis possibly underestimated clonal diversity.

The assay was immunoSEQ multiplex PCR, and TCRdb's table has in-frame clones only and misses some. The table includes around 140,000 clones, approximately 91% detected once. The study pooled second doses at about 4 or about 12 weeks. The sequenced sample was peripheral blood, obtained 28 days after the second AZD1222 dose. This rearrangement joins TRBV19 to TRBJ2-1; TRBD2 agrees at 7 bases. The receptor comes from an adult who received the AZD1222 COVID-19 vaccine. The CDR3: CASSPYTSGVYNEQFF. Written as DNA, the CDR3 is TGTGCCAGTAGTCCATATACAAGCGGGGTCTACAATGAGCAGTTCTTC.